A single sample is the source of the 26 T cell receptor beta chains below, sequenced in a study of shared clonotypes between healthy human individuals (dated by TCRdb to the early 2020s). The protocol used for the library was the immunoSEQ multiplex PCR assay. Held by TCRdb, this immuneACCESS table contains in-frame sequences only and omits some clones. Under half of the omission traces to an unresolved V gene where checked; the cause of the rest is unknown. This sample comprises roughly 1 million clones, about 77% of them detected only once. The top ten constitute around 1.4% of the sample. Sequencing was done on a sample of memory CD4+ T cells sorted from blood. Reading the label with the study, this specimen's cell subset or site is: CD45RA-negative fraction. The receptors stem from a man aged 18-30 years in good health.

The chain employs TRBV5-6 and TRBJ2-7; maybe TRBD1 (5 bases). The CDR3 runs to 14 residues. Trimming took 4 bases from V and 1 from J, leaving 12 bases between them. Germline V gene data show CDR1 as SGHDT and CDR2 as YYEEEE. The CDR3 region is CASSPGYSSYEQYF. CDR3 DNA: TGTGCCAGCAGCCCAGGGTACTCTTCCTACGAGCAGTACTTC.

This sequence joins TRBV6-5 and TRBJ2-5; D may correspond to TRBD1 or TRBD2 (6 bases each). V shed 4 bases and J shed 9 bases, with 15 bases lying between them. This CDR3 is 13 amino acids long. In germline, CDR1 is MNHEY, CDR2 SVGAGI. CDR3 sequence: CASSFPGAGAQYF. The CDR3 DNA reads TGTGCCAGCAGTTTCCCGGGGGCCGGGGCCCAGTACTTC.

J is TRBJ1-2 and V is TRBV7-8; no clear D. The CDR3 runs 14 residues. Per the germline V gene, CDR1 is SGHVS and CDR2 is FQNEAQ. V lost 3 bases, J lost 2 bases, and 10 bases lay in between. CDR3 DNA sequence: TGTGCCAGCAGCTTTTATAAGGAAAACTATGGCTACACCTTC. This encodes CASSFYKENYGYTF.

The rearrangement links TRBV7-6 to TRBJ2-3, with 9 bases lining up with TRBD1. The junction had 7 bases not matched to a gene; V was cut back by 5 bases and J by 1 base. CDR3 length: 16 residues. The germline V gene has CDR1 SGHVS and CDR2 FNYEAQ. The CDR3 DNA reads TGTGCCAGCAGCACCGAACAGGGGGCTGGCACAGATACGCAGTATTTT. This sequence encodes CASSTEQGAGTDTQYF. The full variable domain, rest sourced from reference TRBV7-6 and TRBJ2-3, is GAGVSQSPRYKVTKRGQDVALRCDPISGHVSLYWYRQALGQGPEFLTYFNYEAQQDKSGLPNDRFSAERPEGSISTLTIQRTEQRDSAMYRCASSTEQGAGTDTQYFGPGTRLTVL.

This clone occurred once. CDR3 amino acids: CASSVVAGETGELFF. CDR3 coding DNA: TGTGCCAGCAGCGTAGTTGCGGGCGAGACCGGGGAGCTGTTTTTT. The chain uses TRBV9 and TRBJ2-2; tentative D call: TRBD2 (5 bases). The V end was cut by 0 bases, the J end by 5 bases, with 11 bases between. The CDR3 is made up of 15 amino acids. Germline CDR1 reads SGDLS; CDR2 reads YYNGEE.

V and J are TRBV27 and TRBJ2-5, with TRBD2 matching over 12 bases. This CDR3 comprises 15 residues. The V gene's germline CDR1 is MNHEY and CDR2 SMNVEV (reference sequence). Trimming cost V 6 bases and J 5 bases; bases outside gene matches: 7. The CDR3 DNA sequence: TGTGCCAGCAGGCGAATTGGACTAGCGGGGGAGACCCAGTACTTC. As protein: CASRRIGLAGETQYF.

At least ten counts were recorded for this clone. The J gene is TRBJ2-4, the V gene TRBV7-8; the D is unclear. In germline, CDR1 is SGHVS, CDR2 FQNEAQ. Trimming cost V 5 bases and J 8 bases, with 16 bases left between them. The CDR3 runs 14 residues. CDR3 bases: TGTGCCAGCAGCGAATATACCGGAAAGGACATTCAGTACTTC. It yields the protein CASSEYTGKDIQYF.

The chain combines TRBV5-1 with TRBJ2-7; 9 bases match TRBD1. V was pared by 4 bases and J by 2 bases, with 7 bases of the junction left unmatched. From germline, CDR1 is SGHRS and CDR2 YFSETQ. The CDR3 loop spans 15 amino acids. The DNA for the CDR3 is TGCGCCAGCAGCACCCTCGGACAGGGGACCTACGAGCAGTACTTC. Translating it yields CASSTLGQGTYEQYF.

As regards this clone: Different DNA sequences within this sample yield the same CDR3. This chain connects TRBV19 to TRBJ2-7; no firm D call. CDR3 length: 11 amino acids. CDR1 is LNHDA, CDR2 SQIVND, per germline (reference sequence). Trimming pared 5 bases from V and 3 bases from J, leaving 5 bases between. CDR3 sequence: CASSDSYEQYF. Written as DNA, the CDR3 is TGTGCCAGTAGTGATAGCTACGAGCAGTACTTC.

Note on this clone: This CDR3 is also generated by other DNA sequences in the sample. The chain joins TRBV5-1 to TRBJ2-3; 9 nucleotides match TRBD1. This CDR3 has 15 amino acids. V lost 2 bases to trimming and J lost 3 bases; unmatched junction nucleotides: 4. The germline V gene encodes CDR1 SGHRS and CDR2 YFSETQ. CDR3: CASSFTGGGTDTQYF. CDR3 nucleotides: TGCGCCAGCAGCTTTACAGGGGGCGGTACAGATACGCAGTATTTT.

The rearrangement links TRBV6-5 to TRBJ2-5, with a tentative D call TRBD2 (6 bases). Trimming removed 0 bases from V and 6 bases from J, with 8 bases in between. The CDR3 runs to 13 residues. The germline V gene has CDR1 MNHEY and CDR2 SVGAGI. The chain's CDR3 is CASSYSRGKTQYF. The CDR3 nucleotides read TGTGCCAGCAGTTACTCCCGGGGGAAGACCCAGTACTTC.

J is TRBJ2-5 and V is TRBV4-3; no reliable D call. The germline V gene has CDR1 LGHNA and CDR2 YSLEER. Between the trimmed V and J ends, which lost 0 bases and 5 bases, there was a span of 10 bases. The length of the CDR3 is 14 residues. CDR3 sequence: CASSQDGLGETQYF. The CDR3 bases are TGCGCCAGCAGCCAAGATGGGCTGGGTGAGACCCAGTACTTC.

The chain employs TRBV28 and TRBJ2-1; D is unresolved. The CDR3 loop spans 13 amino acids. Germline V CDR1 and CDR2: MDHEN, SYDVKM. The V gene lost 7 bases and the J gene lost 1 base, with 8 bases spanning the gap. CDR3 amino acids: CASMPGSYNEQFF. CDR3 DNA sequence: TGTGCCAGCATGCCTGGGTCCTACAATGAGCAGTTCTTC.

This chain joins TRBV5-1 and TRBJ2-3, with a weak D call TRBD2 (7 bases). CDR1 is SGHRS and CDR2 is YFSETQ in the germline V gene. This CDR3 region has 14 residues. Trimming shortened V by 6 bases and J by 4 bases, and 15 bases separated the two germline ends. The CDR3 region is CASTLGGGPDTQYF. CDR3 nucleotide sequence: TGCGCCAGCACCCTAGGGGGGGGCCCAGATACGCAGTATTTT.

The chain carries TRBV21-1 and TRBJ2-7. TRBV21-1 is marked as a pseudogene. The CDR3 has 14 residues. The CDR3 DNA reads TGTGCCAGCGGCGTTAGGGCCATCTCATACGAGCAGTACTTC. Residues: CASGVRAISYEQYF.

The chain is built from TRBV5-8 and TRBJ1-3; D gene ambiguous. The CDR3 consists of 15 residues. The V gene lost 0 bases and the J gene lost 4 bases, with 11 bases spanning the gap. Germline CDR1 SGHTS, CDR2 YDEGEE. This CDR3 is CASSLGSPRGNTIYF. The DNA of the CDR3 is TGTGCCAGCAGCTTGGGATCTCCGAGAGGAAACACCATATATTTT.

The chain recombines TRBV18 with TRBJ1-6; the D gene is possibly TRBD1 (5 bases). V lost 3 bases to trimming and J lost 8 bases, with 14 bases between them. CDR1 KGHSH and CDR2 LQKENI come from the germline V gene. The CDR3 consists of 15 residues. The CDR3 nucleotides are TGTGCCAGCTCACCTGGGGGACTATGGGATTCACCCCTCCACTTT. Amino acids: CASSPGGLWDSPLHF. Looking up the rest from reference TRBV18 and TRBJ1-6 gives the full variable domain: NAGVMQNPRHLVRRRGQEARLRCSPMKGHSHVYWYRQLPEEGLKFMVYLQKENIIDESGMPKERFSAEFPKEGPSILRIQQVVRGDSAAYFCASSPGGLWDSPLHFGNGTRLTVT.

V gene TRBV7-3 combines with J gene TRBJ2-1; TRBD1 matches 9 bases. This CDR3 has 16 residues. J was trimmed by 2 bases and V by 5 bases; bases with no gene match: 7. Germline V gene data show CDR1 as SGHTA and CDR2 as FQGTGA. As DNA, the CDR3 is TGTGCCAGCAGCGCAACGGGACAGGGTACCTACAATGAGCAGTTCTTC. This codes for CASSATGQGTYNEQFF.

The chain combines TRBV11-2 with TRBJ2-3, with 11 bases that match TRBD2. The CDR3 is 13 amino acids. From germline, CDR1 is SGHAT and CDR2 FQNNGV. The V and J ends lost 6 bases and 11 bases, in that order; junction bases with no gene match: 7. The CDR3 DNA sequence: TGTGCCAGCAGTCCCACTAGCGGGGGAGGGCAGTATTTT. Its protein is CASSPTSGGGQYF.

The chain is built from TRBV30 and TRBJ1-4; no firm D call. The CDR3 contains 13 residues. In germline, CDR1 is GTSNPN, CDR2 SVGIG (reference sequence). Trimming removed 3 bases at V and 6 bases at J, with 11 bases between. CDR3 protein: CAWRAGSHEKLFF. CDR3 in DNA: TGTGCCTGGAGGGCGGGCAGCCATGAAAAACTGTTTTTT.

The table lists this clone with many counts. The rearrangement joins TRBV30 to TRBJ1-5; D unresolved. Germline V CDR1 and CDR2: GTSNPN, SVGIG (reference sequence). V lost 1 base and J 7 bases, leaving 11 bases between the germline ends. CDR3 size: 13 residues. In DNA, the CDR3 is TGTGCCTGGAGTGAGAAGGGTCTCCAGCCCCAGCATTTT. Its protein is CAWSEKGLQPQHF.

The chain employs TRBV30 and TRBJ1-5; D gene ambiguous. Trimming took 3 bases from V and 5 from J, leaving 11 bases between them. This CDR3 comprises 13 residues. Germline lookup yields CDR1 GTSNPN and CDR2 SVGIG (reference sequence). The CDR3 loop is CAWRGGRDQPQHF. CDR3 bases: TGTGCCTGGAGGGGAGGGAGGGATCAGCCCCAGCATTTT.

The chain couples TRBV19 to TRBJ1-2, with D maybe TRBD1 (5 bases). The CDR3 contains 15 residues. V gave up 3 bases and J gave up 5 bases, with 16 bases separating them. Germline lookup yields CDR1 LNHDA and CDR2 SQIVND (reference sequence). As DNA, the CDR3 is TGTGCCAGTAGTATCACAGGTGATCCTTTGTATGGCTACACCTTC. Protein sequence: CASSITGDPLYGYTF.

The V and J genes are TRBV5-6 and TRBJ2-2; 13 nucleotides agree with TRBD2. The CDR3 has 17 residues. V lost 3 bases to trimming and J lost 6 bases; unmatched junction nucleotides: 8. Germline lookup yields CDR1 SGHDT and CDR2 YYEEEE. The DNA of the CDR3 is TGTGCCAGCAGCTCGGGACTAGCGGGGACCCTTGCCGGGGAGCTGTTTTTT. Protein: CASSSGLAGTLAGELFF.

V gene TRBV28 combines with J gene TRBJ1-4; D is unresolved. Trimming cost V 5 bases and J 7 bases, with 17 bases left between them. Germline V gene data show CDR1 as MDHEN and CDR2 as SYDVKM. This CDR3 has 15 amino acids. The CDR3 region has the DNA TGTGCCAGCAGTATCAGGTCCAGGAGGGCTGAAAAACTGTTTTTT. It translates to CASSIRSRRAEKLFF.

This rearrangement joins TRBV19 to TRBJ2-1, with TRBD2 matching 10 bases. V gave up 7 bases and J gave up 3 bases; unmatched junction bases: 9. This CDR3 contains 16 residues. Germline CDR1 and CDR2: LNHDA and SQIVND (reference sequence). Here the CDR3 reads CASMRLAGDVYNEQFF. As DNA, the CDR3 is TGTGCCAGTATGAGGCTAGCGGGGGACGTCTACAATGAGCAGTTCTTC.